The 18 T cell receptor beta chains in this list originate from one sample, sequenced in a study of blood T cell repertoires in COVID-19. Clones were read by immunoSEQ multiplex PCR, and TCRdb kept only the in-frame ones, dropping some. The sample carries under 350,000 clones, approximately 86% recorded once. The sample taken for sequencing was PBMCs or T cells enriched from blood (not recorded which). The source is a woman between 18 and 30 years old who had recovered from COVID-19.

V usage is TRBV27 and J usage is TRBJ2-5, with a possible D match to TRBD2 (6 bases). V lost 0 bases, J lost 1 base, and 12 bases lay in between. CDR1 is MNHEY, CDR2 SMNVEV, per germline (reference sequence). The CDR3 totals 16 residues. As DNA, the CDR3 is TGTGCCAGCAGTTTATCCGACCGGGGGTCCCAAGAGACCCAGTACTTC. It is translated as CASSLSDRGSQETQYF.

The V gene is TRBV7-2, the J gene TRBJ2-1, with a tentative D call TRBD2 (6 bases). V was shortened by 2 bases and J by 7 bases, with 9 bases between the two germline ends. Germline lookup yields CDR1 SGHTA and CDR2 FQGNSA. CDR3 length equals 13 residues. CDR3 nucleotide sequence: TGTGCCAGCAGCTTACAACGGGGGAATGAGCAGTTCTTC. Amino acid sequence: CASSLQRGNEQFF.

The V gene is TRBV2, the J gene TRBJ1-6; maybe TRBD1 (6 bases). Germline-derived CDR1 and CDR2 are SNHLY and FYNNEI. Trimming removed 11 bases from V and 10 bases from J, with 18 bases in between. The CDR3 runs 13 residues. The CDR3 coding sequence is TGTGCCCTCGCCGGGGGGCGCGGATCACCCCTCCACTTT. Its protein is CALAGGRGSPLHF.

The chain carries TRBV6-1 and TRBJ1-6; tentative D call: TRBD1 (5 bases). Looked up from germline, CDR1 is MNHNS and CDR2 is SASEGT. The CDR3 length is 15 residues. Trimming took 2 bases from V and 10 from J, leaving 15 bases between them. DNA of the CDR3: TGTGCCAGCAGTGAACAACCAGGGTGGAGATCACCCCTCCACTTT. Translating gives CASSEQPGWRSPLHF.

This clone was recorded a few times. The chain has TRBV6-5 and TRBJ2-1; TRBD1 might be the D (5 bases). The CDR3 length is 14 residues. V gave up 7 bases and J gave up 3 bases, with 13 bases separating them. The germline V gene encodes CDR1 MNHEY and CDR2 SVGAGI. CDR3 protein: CASTGQRVYNEQFF. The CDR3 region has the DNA TGTGCCAGCACCGGACAAAGAGTCTACAATGAGCAGTTCTTC.

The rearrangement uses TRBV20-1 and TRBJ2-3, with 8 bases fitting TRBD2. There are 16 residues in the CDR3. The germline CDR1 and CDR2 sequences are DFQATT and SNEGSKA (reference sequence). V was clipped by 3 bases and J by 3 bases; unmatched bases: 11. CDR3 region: CSASPKTSEGTDTQYF. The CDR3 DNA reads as TGCAGTGCTAGTCCCAAGACTAGCGAGGGGACAGATACGCAGTATTTT.

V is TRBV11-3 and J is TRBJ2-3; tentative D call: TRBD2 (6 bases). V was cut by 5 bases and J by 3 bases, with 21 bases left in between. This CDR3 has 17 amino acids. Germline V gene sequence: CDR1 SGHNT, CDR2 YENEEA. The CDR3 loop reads CASSRVGGGKITDTQYF. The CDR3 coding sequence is TGTGCCAGCAGCCGAGTGGGTGGCGGGAAAATTACAGATACGCAGTATTTT.

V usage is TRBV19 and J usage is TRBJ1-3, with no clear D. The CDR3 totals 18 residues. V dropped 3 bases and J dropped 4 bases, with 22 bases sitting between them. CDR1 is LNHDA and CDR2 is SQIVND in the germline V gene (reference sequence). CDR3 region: CASSIPMSVLHGGNTIYF. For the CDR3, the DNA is TGTGCCAGTAGTATCCCAATGTCGGTCCTCCACGGGGGAAACACCATATATTTT.

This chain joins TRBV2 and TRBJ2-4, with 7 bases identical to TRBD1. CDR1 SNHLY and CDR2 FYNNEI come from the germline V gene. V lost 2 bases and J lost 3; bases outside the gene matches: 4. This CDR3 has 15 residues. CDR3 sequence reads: CASSEKGAGKNIQYF. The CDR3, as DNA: TGTGCCAGCAGTGAAAAGGGGGCAGGCAAAAACATTCAGTACTTC.

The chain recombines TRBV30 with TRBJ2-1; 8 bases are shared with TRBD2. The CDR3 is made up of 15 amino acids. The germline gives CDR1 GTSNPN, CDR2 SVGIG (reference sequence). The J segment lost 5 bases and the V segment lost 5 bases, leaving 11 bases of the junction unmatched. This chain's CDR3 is CAWGLGAGEDNEQFF. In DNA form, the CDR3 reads TGTGCCTGGGGTTTGGGAGCGGGAGAAGACAATGAGCAGTTCTTC.

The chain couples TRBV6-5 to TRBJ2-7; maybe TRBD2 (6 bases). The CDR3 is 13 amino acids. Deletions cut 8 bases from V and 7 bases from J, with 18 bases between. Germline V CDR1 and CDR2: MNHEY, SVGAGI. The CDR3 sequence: CASSAGPLWEQYF. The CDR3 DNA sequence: TGTGCCAGCTCGGCGGGGCCTCTGTGGGAGCAGTACTTC.

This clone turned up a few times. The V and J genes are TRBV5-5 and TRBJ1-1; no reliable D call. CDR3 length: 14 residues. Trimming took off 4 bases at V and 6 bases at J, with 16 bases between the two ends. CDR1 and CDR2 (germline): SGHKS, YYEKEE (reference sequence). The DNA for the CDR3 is TGTGCCAGCAGCCCCTTCTACGACAAGTCTGAAGCTTTCTTT. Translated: CASSPFYDKSEAFF. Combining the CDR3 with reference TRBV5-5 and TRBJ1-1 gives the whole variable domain DAGVTQSPTHLIKTRGQQVTLRCSPISGHKSVSWYQQVLGQGPQFIFQYYEKEERGRGNFPDRFSARQFPNYSSELNVNALLLGDSALYLCASSPFYDKSEAFFGQGTRLTVV.

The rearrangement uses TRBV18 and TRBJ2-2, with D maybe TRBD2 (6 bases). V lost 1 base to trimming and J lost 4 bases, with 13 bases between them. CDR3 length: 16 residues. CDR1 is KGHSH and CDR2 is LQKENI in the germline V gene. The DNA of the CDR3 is TGTGCCAGCTCACCACTGGGGACTCCCTCCACCGGGGAGCTGTTTTTT. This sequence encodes CASSPLGTPSTGELFF. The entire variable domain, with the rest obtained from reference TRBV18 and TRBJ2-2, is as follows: NAGVMQNPRHLVRRRGQEARLRCSPMKGHSHVYWYRQLPEEGLKFMVYLQKENIIDESGMPKERFSAEFPKEGPSILRIQQVVRGDSAAYFCASSPLGTPSTGELFFGEGSRLTVL.

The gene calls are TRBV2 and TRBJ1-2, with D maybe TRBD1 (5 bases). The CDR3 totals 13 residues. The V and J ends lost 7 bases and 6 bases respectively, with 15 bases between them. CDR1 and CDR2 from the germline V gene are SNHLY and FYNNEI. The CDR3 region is CASNVGGTDGYTF. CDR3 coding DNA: TGTGCCAGCAATGTGGGGGGAACCGATGGCTACACCTTC.

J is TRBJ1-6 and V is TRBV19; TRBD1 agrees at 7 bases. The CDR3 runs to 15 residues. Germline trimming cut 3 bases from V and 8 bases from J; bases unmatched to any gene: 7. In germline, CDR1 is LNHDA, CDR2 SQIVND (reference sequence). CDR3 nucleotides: TGTGCCAGTAGTATCTTGGGACAGCGATATTCACCCCTCCACTTT. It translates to CASSILGQRYSPLHF.

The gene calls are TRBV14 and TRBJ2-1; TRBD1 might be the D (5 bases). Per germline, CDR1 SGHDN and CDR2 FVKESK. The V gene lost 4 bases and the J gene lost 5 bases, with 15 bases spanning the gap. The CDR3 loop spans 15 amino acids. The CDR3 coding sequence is TGTGCCAGCAGCCTAAATCCAGGGATAAACAATGAGCAGTTCTTC. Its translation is CASSLNPGINNEQFF. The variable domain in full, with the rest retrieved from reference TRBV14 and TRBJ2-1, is EAGVTQFPSHSVIEKGQTVTLRCDPISGHDNLYWYRRVMGKEIKFLLHFVKESKQDESGMPNNRFLAERTGGTYSTLKVQPAELEDSGVYFCASSLNPGINNEQFFGPGTRLTVL.

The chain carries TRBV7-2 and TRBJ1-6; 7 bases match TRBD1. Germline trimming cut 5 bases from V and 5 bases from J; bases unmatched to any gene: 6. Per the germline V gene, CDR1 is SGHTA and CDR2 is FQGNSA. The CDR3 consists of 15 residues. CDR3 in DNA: TGTGCCAGCAGCCGCTCGGGACAGAATAATTCACCCCTCCACTTT. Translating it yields CASSRSGQNNSPLHF.

CDR3 region: CASSFGVEGLSGNTIYF. DNA of the CDR3: TGTGCCAGCAGCTTTGGGGTCGAGGGCCTCTCTGGAAACACCATATATTTT. The chain recombines TRBV28 with TRBJ1-3; no clear D. Per germline, CDR1 MDHEN and CDR2 SYDVKM. This CDR3 has 17 residues. V was shortened by 6 bases and J by 0 bases, with 18 bases between the two germline ends.